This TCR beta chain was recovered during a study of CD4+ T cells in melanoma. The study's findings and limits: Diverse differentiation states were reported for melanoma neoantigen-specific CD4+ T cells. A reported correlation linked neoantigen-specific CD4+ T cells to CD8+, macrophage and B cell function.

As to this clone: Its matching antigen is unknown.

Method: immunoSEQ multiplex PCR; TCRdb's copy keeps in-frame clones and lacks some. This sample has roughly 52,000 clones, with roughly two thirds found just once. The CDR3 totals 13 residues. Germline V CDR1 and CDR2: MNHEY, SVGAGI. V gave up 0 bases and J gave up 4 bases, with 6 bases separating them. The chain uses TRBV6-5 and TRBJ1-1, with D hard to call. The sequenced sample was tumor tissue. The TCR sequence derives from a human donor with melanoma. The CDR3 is CASSYSGGTEAFF. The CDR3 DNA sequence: TGTGCCAGCAGTTACTCGGGAGGCACTGAAGCTTTCTTT.